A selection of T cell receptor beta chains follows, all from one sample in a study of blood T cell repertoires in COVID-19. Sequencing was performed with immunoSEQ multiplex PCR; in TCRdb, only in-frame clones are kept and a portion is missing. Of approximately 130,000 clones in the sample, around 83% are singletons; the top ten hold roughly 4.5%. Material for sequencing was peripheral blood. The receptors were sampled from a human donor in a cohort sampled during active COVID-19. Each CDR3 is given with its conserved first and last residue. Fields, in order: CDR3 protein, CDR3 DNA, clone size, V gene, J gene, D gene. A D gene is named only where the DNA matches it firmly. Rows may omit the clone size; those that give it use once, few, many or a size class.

CASSLVIYNEQFF	TGTGCCAGCAGTTTAGTCATCTACAATGAGCAGTTCTTC	-	TRBV27	TRBJ2-1	-
CASSMQNTDTQYF	TGTGCCAGTAGTATGCAGAACACAGATACGCAGTATTTT	-	TRBV19	TRBJ2-3	-
CASCATGGNTIYF	TGCGCCAGCTGTGCCACGGGGGGAAACACCATATATTTT	-	TRBV10-2	TRBJ1-3	-
CAWSGLGEGGYTF	TGTGCCTGGAGCGGACTGGGGGAGGGGGGCTACACCTTC	-	TRBV30	TRBJ1-2	-
CASSDSPRNQPQHF	TGTGCCAGTAGTGACAGCCCTCGCAATCAGCCCCAGCATTTT	few	TRBV19	TRBJ1-5	-
CASSVTGAPRQFF	TGTGCCAGCAGCGTAACAGGGGCCCCACGGCAGTTCTTC	-	TRBV7-2	TRBJ2-1	TRBD1
CASSLAGGTETQHF	TGTGCCAGCAGCTTAGCAGGAGGTACCGAGACCCAGCATTTT	-	TRBV7-8	TRBJ1-5	-
CASRGWNTEAFF	TGTGCCTCAAGGGGTTGGAACACTGAAGCTTTCTTT	-	TRBV30	TRBJ1-1	-
CATSESHIPRVAFF	TGTGCCACCAGTGAAAGTCACATCCCCAGGGTCGCTTTCTTT	-	TRBV24-1	TRBJ1-1	-
CASSSAGTGREQFF	TGTGCCAGCAGCTCGGCCGGGACAGGACGGGAGCAGTTCTTC	-	TRBV7-2	TRBJ2-1	TRBD1
CASTFVHQETQYF	TGTGCCAGCACATTTGTCCACCAAGAGACCCAGTACTTC	-	TRBV6-5	TRBJ2-5	-